The rows below give T cell receptor beta chains drawn from one sample of a study of blood T cell repertoires in COVID-19. The assay was immunoSEQ multiplex PCR, and TCRdb's table has in-frame clones only and misses some. The data hold fewer than 500,000 clones, with roughly 87% observed a single time. Sequencing was performed on PBMCs or T cells enriched from blood (not recorded which). Receptors originate from a woman younger than 35 who had recovered from COVID-19. CDR3s include the opening cysteine and the closing phenylalanine or tryptophan. Fields, in order: V gene, D gene, J gene, clone size, CDR3 DNA, CDR3 protein. D genes are given only for firm matches. Clone size is not always given. Where it is, it says once, few, many or a class for expanded clones.

v_call: TRBV7-6; d_call: .; j_call: TRBJ1-2; clone_size: .; cdr3_nt: TGTGCCAGCAGCTGGGCCAAGGACAGATACTATGGCTACACCTTC; cdr3_aa: CASSWAKDRYYGYTF
v_call: TRBV7-2; d_call: TRBD1; j_call: TRBJ1-2; clone_size: .; cdr3_nt: TGTGCCAGCAGCCTTGGGACAGCCGGATTGGGTGGCTACACCTTC; cdr3_aa: CASSLGTAGLGGYTF
v_call: TRBV28; d_call: .; j_call: TRBJ1-2; clone_size: .; cdr3_nt: TGTGCCAGCACCCCCCCCGGGACTAACTATGGCTACACCTTC; cdr3_aa: CASTPPGTNYGYTF
v_call: TRBV10-2; d_call: TRBD1; j_call: TRBJ1-1; clone_size: .; cdr3_nt: TGCGCCAGCAGTTGGAAGGACAGGGGTACTGAAGCTTTCTTT; cdr3_aa: CASSWKDRGTEAFF
v_call: TRBV7-9; d_call: .; j_call: TRBJ1-3; clone_size: .; cdr3_nt: TGTGCCAGCAGCTCCACGCCCGGGGGATACGGAAACACCATATATTTT; cdr3_aa: CASSSTPGGYGNTIYF
v_call: TRBV7-2; d_call: TRBD1; j_call: TRBJ1-1; clone_size: .; cdr3_nt: TGTGCCAGCAGCTTTTCAAGGGTAGGGGGCGAGGCTTTCTTT; cdr3_aa: CASSFSRVGGEAFF
v_call: TRBV29-1; d_call: .; j_call: TRBJ1-5; clone_size: .; cdr3_nt: TGCAGCCGCAACTTTAATCAGCCCCAGCATTTT; cdr3_aa: CSRNFNQPQHF
v_call: TRBV5-1; d_call: TRBD2; j_call: TRBJ2-2; clone_size: few; cdr3_nt: TGCGCCAGCAGCCCGGGACTAGCGGGGGGGCACACCGGGGAGCTGTTTTTT; cdr3_aa: CASSPGLAGGHTGELFF
v_call: TRBV28; d_call: .; j_call: TRBJ2-3; clone_size: .; cdr3_nt: TGTGCCAGCAGTTCCCCCCGAGGGAGAGCAGATACGCAGTATTTT; cdr3_aa: CASSSPRGRADTQYF
v_call: TRBV19; d_call: .; j_call: TRBJ2-3; clone_size: .; cdr3_nt: TGTGCCAGTACCAATCAGGACACGTCCAGCACAGATACGCAGTATTTT; cdr3_aa: CASTNQDTSSTDTQYF
v_call: TRBV9; d_call: .; j_call: TRBJ1-2; clone_size: .; cdr3_nt: TGTGCCAGCAGCCCCCTTTTGAGTTATGGCTACACCTTC; cdr3_aa: CASSPLLSYGYTF
v_call: TRBV15; d_call: TRBD1; j_call: TRBJ1-1; clone_size: .; cdr3_nt: TGTGCCACCAGCAGGCCACAGGGGGCGCGGGGTGAAGCTTTCTTT; cdr3_aa: CATSRPQGARGEAFF
v_call: TRBV9; d_call: .; j_call: TRBJ1-1; clone_size: .; cdr3_nt: TGTGCCAGCAGCGTAGGCGGGGCCGAGGGCACTGAAGCTTTCTTT; cdr3_aa: CASSVGGAEGTEAFF
v_call: TRBV7-9; d_call: TRBD1; j_call: TRBJ2-2; clone_size: .; cdr3_nt: TGTGCCAGCAGCCCCGGGGACAGAGTAACCGGGGAGCTGTTTTTT; cdr3_aa: CASSPGDRVTGELFF
v_call: TRBV11-2; d_call: .; j_call: TRBJ2-7; clone_size: .; cdr3_nt: TGTGCCAGCAGCTTCGGAGGGGATCACGAGCAGTACTTC; cdr3_aa: CASSFGGDHEQYF
v_call: TRBV28; d_call: .; j_call: TRBJ1-5; clone_size: .; cdr3_nt: TGTGCCAGCAGACCCCGGGGGAGCAATCAGCCCCAGCATTTT; cdr3_aa: CASRPRGSNQPQHF
v_call: TRBV6-4; d_call: .; j_call: TRBJ2-3; clone_size: .; cdr3_nt: TGTGCCAGCAGTGACTCGAGAGTAGGGGGTACGCAGTATTTT; cdr3_aa: CASSDSRVGGTQYF
v_call: TRBV12-3/TRBV12-4; d_call: .; j_call: TRBJ1-1; clone_size: .; cdr3_nt: TGTGCCAGCTCCCTTTCCGAGGTGGAAGCTTTCTTT; cdr3_aa: CASSLSEVEAFF
v_call: TRBV18; d_call: .; j_call: TRBJ2-7; clone_size: .; cdr3_nt: TGTGCCAGCTCTCGCAATCGGGCAGGGGTTGCCCCCTACGAGCAGTACTTC; cdr3_aa: CASSRNRAGVAPYEQYF
v_call: TRBV2; d_call: TRBD1; j_call: TRBJ2-7; clone_size: .; cdr3_nt: TGTGCCAGCAGTCCCGACAGGGATCTCTCCTACGAGCAGTACTTC; cdr3_aa: CASSPDRDLSYEQYF
v_call: TRBV5-6; d_call: TRBD2; j_call: TRBJ2-3; clone_size: .; cdr3_nt: TGTGCCAGCAGCTTGACTAGCGGGGGAACCACAGATACGCAGTATTTT; cdr3_aa: CASSLTSGGTTDTQYF
v_call: TRBV7-2; d_call: TRBD2; j_call: TRBJ2-4; clone_size: .; cdr3_nt: TGTGCCAGCAGCTTATTCTCTTTAGCGGGGGGGAACATTCAGTACTTC; cdr3_aa: CASSLFSLAGGNIQYF
v_call: TRBV5-5; d_call: TRBD1; j_call: TRBJ2-4; clone_size: .; cdr3_nt: TGTGCCAGCAGCCCCCGCCTGGGACAGGGGGGATTTGGAAACATTCAGTACTTC; cdr3_aa: CASSPRLGQGGFGNIQYF
v_call: TRBV5-1; d_call: TRBD1; j_call: TRBJ1-2; clone_size: few; cdr3_nt: TGCGCCAGCAGCCTCCTTGACAGGGTTGATGGCTACACCTTC; cdr3_aa: CASSLLDRVDGYTF
v_call: TRBV6-5; d_call: .; j_call: TRBJ2-2; clone_size: .; cdr3_nt: TGTGCCAGCAGTTTCGACAGTAACACCGGGGAGCTGTTTTTT; cdr3_aa: CASSFDSNTGELFF
v_call: TRBV5-4; d_call: TRBD2; j_call: TRBJ2-1; clone_size: .; cdr3_nt: TGTGCCAGCAGCCGCCGGACTAGCGGGGTGGCCCATGAGCAGTTCTTC; cdr3_aa: CASSRRTSGVAHEQFF
v_call: TRBV29-1; d_call: TRBD1; j_call: TRBJ1-2; clone_size: .; cdr3_nt: TGCAGCGCCGGAACAGGGGAGGAGGGTGGCTACACCTTC; cdr3_aa: CSAGTGEEGGYTF
v_call: TRBV19; d_call: TRBD1; j_call: TRBJ1-5; clone_size: .; cdr3_nt: TGTGCCAGTAGTATTTCGGTACAGGGGGCCCTATATAGCAATCAGCCCCAGCATTTT; cdr3_aa: CASSISVQGALYSNQPQHF
v_call: TRBV6-6; d_call: TRBD2; j_call: TRBJ2-7; clone_size: once; cdr3_nt: TGTGCCAGCAGACCTCTGGGGGGGATCTACGAGCAGTACTTC; cdr3_aa: CASRPLGGIYEQYF
v_call: TRBV2; d_call: TRBD1; j_call: TRBJ1-2; clone_size: .; cdr3_nt: TGTGCCAGCAGTGAAGGCAGGGGGATCTATGGCTACACCTTC; cdr3_aa: CASSEGRGIYGYTF
v_call: TRBV7-9; d_call: .; j_call: TRBJ1-6; clone_size: once; cdr3_nt: TGTGCCAGCAGCTTTCCCGGCGGGCATTCACCCCTCCACTTT; cdr3_aa: CASSFPGGHSPLHF
v_call: TRBV6-5; d_call: TRBD1; j_call: TRBJ2-7; clone_size: .; cdr3_nt: TGTGCCAGCAGACCTTGGACAGGGCAGTCCTACGAGCAGTACTTC; cdr3_aa: CASRPWTGQSYEQYF
v_call: TRBV19; d_call: .; j_call: TRBJ2-4; clone_size: .; cdr3_nt: TGTGCCAGTACTTCCGGCCGGGGAAGCATTCAGTACTTC; cdr3_aa: CASTSGRGSIQYF
v_call: TRBV11-3; d_call: .; j_call: TRBJ1-1; clone_size: .; cdr3_nt: TGTGCCAGCAGCTTAGGTGGCGGACTGTCTCGAGCTTTCTTT; cdr3_aa: CASSLGGGLSRAFF
v_call: TRBV6-6; d_call: TRBD1; j_call: TRBJ1-1; clone_size: .; cdr3_nt: TGTGCCAGCAGTCGTCCGACAGGGGACTTGAACACTGAAGCTTTCTTT; cdr3_aa: CASSRPTGDLNTEAFF
v_call: TRBV10-3; d_call: TRBD1; j_call: TRBJ1-3; clone_size: .; cdr3_nt: TGTGCCATCAGTGAGGCTACAGGGGTATCTGGAAACACCATATATTTT; cdr3_aa: CAISEATGVSGNTIYF
v_call: TRBV6-1; d_call: .; j_call: TRBJ2-5; clone_size: .; cdr3_nt: TGTGCCAGCAGTGAGGTAGCCGGGGGGACAGGAGGGGAGACCCAGTACTTC; cdr3_aa: CASSEVAGGTGGETQYF
v_call: TRBV7-9; d_call: TRBD1; j_call: TRBJ1-4; clone_size: once; cdr3_nt: TGTGCCAGCAGCCTTACCTCGACAGGGGGCGAAAAACTGTTTTTT; cdr3_aa: CASSLTSTGGEKLFF
v_call: TRBV3-1/TRBV3-2; d_call: .; j_call: TRBJ1-5; clone_size: .; cdr3_nt: TGTGCCAGCAGCCAAGACACGGAGCAGCCCCAGCATTTT; cdr3_aa: CASSQDTEQPQHF
v_call: TRBV25-1; d_call: .; j_call: TRBJ1-2; clone_size: .; cdr3_nt: TGTGCCAGCAGTGAATATTATAACTATGGCTACACCTTC; cdr3_aa: CASSEYYNYGYTF
v_call: TRBV6-6; d_call: TRBD1; j_call: TRBJ1-1; clone_size: few; cdr3_nt: TGTGCCAGCAGCCGAACTGCCGGGACAGGGGCACCAGTAACACTGAGTGCTTTCTTT; cdr3_aa: CASSRTAGTGAPVTLSAFF
v_call: TRBV7-9; d_call: .; j_call: TRBJ1-4; clone_size: .; cdr3_nt: TGTGCCAGCAGCTTTGCTCGGTCGGGTGAAAAACTGTTTTTT; cdr3_aa: CASSFARSGEKLFF
v_call: TRBV2; d_call: TRBD2; j_call: TRBJ2-2; clone_size: .; cdr3_nt: TGTGCCAGCAGTGAAGAAGTTCCTAGCGGGGTCACCGGGGAGCTGTTTTTT; cdr3_aa: CASSEEVPSGVTGELFF
v_call: TRBV4-1; d_call: .; j_call: TRBJ1-4; clone_size: .; cdr3_nt: TGCGCCAGCAGCCAAGGGATGGGTTCGGGTGAAAAACTGTTTTTT; cdr3_aa: CASSQGMGSGEKLFF
v_call: TRBV4-1; d_call: TRBD2; j_call: TRBJ2-3; clone_size: .; cdr3_nt: TGCGCCAGCAGCCAAGAGATAGCGGGGGGACAAACGCAGTATTTT; cdr3_aa: CASSQEIAGGQTQYF
v_call: TRBV28; d_call: .; j_call: TRBJ1-2; clone_size: few; cdr3_nt: TGTGCCACCCTAGGTTGGGCAGGACAATCTCGGAATGGCTACACCTTC; cdr3_aa: CATLGWAGQSRNGYTF
v_call: TRBV10-2; d_call: TRBD1; j_call: TRBJ1-5; clone_size: .; cdr3_nt: TGCGCCAGCAGTGAAGCCAGGGGGGATCAGCCCCAGCATTTT; cdr3_aa: CASSEARGDQPQHF
v_call: TRBV11-1; d_call: .; j_call: TRBJ1-2; clone_size: .; cdr3_nt: TGTGCCAGCAGCTTTTCAGGGGACCTCTATGGCTACACCTTC; cdr3_aa: CASSFSGDLYGYTF
v_call: TRBV30; d_call: TRBD1; j_call: TRBJ1-1; clone_size: .; cdr3_nt: TGTGCCTGGAGGCCCACGGACAGGCATGGTACTGAAGCTTTCTTT; cdr3_aa: CAWRPTDRHGTEAFF
v_call: TRBV6-5; d_call: .; j_call: TRBJ1-2; clone_size: .; cdr3_nt: TGTGCCAGCAGAAGAACCGGGGCAGGGGTTGGCTACACCTTC; cdr3_aa: CASRRTGAGVGYTF
v_call: TRBV7-9; d_call: .; j_call: TRBJ2-3; clone_size: .; cdr3_nt: TGTGCCAGCAGCATCAAGACAGGCGCCAGCACAGATACGCAGTATTTT; cdr3_aa: CASSIKTGASTDTQYF
v_call: TRBV19; d_call: TRBD1; j_call: TRBJ1-5; clone_size: .; cdr3_nt: TGTGCCAGTAGTCGGACAGGGGGCACGTGGCAGCCCCAGCATTTT; cdr3_aa: CASSRTGGTWQPQHF
v_call: TRBV12-3/TRBV12-4; d_call: TRBD1; j_call: TRBJ1-1; clone_size: .; cdr3_nt: TGTGCCAGCAGCCAATACAGGGGCACTGAAGCTTTCTTT; cdr3_aa: CASSQYRGTEAFF